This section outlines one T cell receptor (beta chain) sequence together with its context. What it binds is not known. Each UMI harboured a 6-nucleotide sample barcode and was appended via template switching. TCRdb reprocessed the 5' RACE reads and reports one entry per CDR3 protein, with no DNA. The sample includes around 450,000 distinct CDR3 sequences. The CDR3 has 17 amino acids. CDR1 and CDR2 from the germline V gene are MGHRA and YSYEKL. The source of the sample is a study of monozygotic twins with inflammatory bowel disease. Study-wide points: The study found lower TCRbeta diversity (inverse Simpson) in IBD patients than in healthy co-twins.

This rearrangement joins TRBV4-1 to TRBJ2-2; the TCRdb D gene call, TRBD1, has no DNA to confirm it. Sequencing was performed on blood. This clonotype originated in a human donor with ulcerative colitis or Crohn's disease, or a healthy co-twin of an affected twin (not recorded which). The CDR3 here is CASSQDQGGTNTGELFF.